These 27 T cell receptor beta chains share one sample of origin, sequenced in a study of Ad26.COV2.S vaccination and SARS-CoV-2 variants (dated by TCRdb to the early 2020s). The library was made by the immunoSEQ multiplex PCR assay. TCRdb holds this immuneACCESS table with in-frame rearrangements only. Some clones are missing; in checked studies, unresolved V genes explain under half, and the rest has no known cause. Recorded for this sample are around 320,000 clones; approximately 86% of them occurred a single time. Of the sample, approximately 1.9% is held by the ten largest clones. The intended sense of this specimen's treatment or condition label: roughly 18 received Ad26.COV2.S at low or high dose, single or two shots; five or six received placebo; per-sample allocation not given. For vaccine and placebo recipients, repertoires were sequenced using samples collected on day 63 after the first injection.

The specimen comprised peripheral blood, sampled in a trial of Ad26.COV2.S vaccine versus placebo. Every receptor here comes from a person aged 18 to 59 who received the Ad26.COV2.S COVID-19 vaccine or a placebo.

V usage is TRBV19 and J usage is TRBJ2-3; 13 bases agree with TRBD2. The CDR3 loop spans 16 amino acids. V lost 5 bases and J lost 1; bases outside the gene matches: 3. CDR1 LNHDA and CDR2 SQIVND come from the germline V gene (reference sequence). As DNA, the CDR3 is TGTGCCAGTAGTGCCGGACTAGCGGGAGGCACAGATACGCAGTATTTT. Encoded protein: CASSAGLAGGTDTQYF.

The rearrangement uses TRBV5-6 and TRBJ1-1; tentatively, D is TRBD1 (6 bases). Germline CDR1 SGHDT, CDR2 YYEEEE. The germline V and J ends were trimmed by 3 bases and 12 bases, with 12 bases remaining between them. This CDR3 spans 11 amino acids. CDR3 amino acids: CASSSQGTTFF. Written as DNA, the CDR3 is TGTGCCAGCAGCTCACAGGGAACTACTTTCTTT.

The rearrangement joins TRBV3-1 (or the pseudogene TRBV3-2) to TRBJ1-2; no reliable D call. Trimming removed 0 bases from V and 7 bases from J, with 12 bases in between. Looked up from germline, CDR1 is LGHDT and CDR2 is YNNKEL (reference sequence). The CDR3 is 14 amino acids. The chain's CDR3 is CASSQETERGGYTF. DNA of the CDR3: TGTGCCAGCAGCCAAGAAACGGAGCGGGGTGGCTACACCTTC.

The gene calls are TRBV5-1 and TRBJ1-2; TRBD1 is a possible D gene (5 bases). The ends were cut back, 2 bases at V and 12 bases at J, with 14 bases in the middle. CDR3 size: 12 residues. Germline V gene sequence: CDR1 SGHRS, CDR2 YFSETQ. The CDR3 region has the DNA TGCGCCAGCAGCTTTGCAGGGATCGAAAACACCTTC. This sequence encodes CASSFAGIENTF.

The genes are TRBV6-2 or TRBV6-3 and TRBJ2-7; D is undetermined. The V end lost 6 bases, the J end lost 0 bases, and 6 bases lay between the germline ends. Germline lookup yields CDR1 MNHEY and CDR2 SVGEGT. The CDR3 covers 12 residues. The CDR3 DNA sequence: TGTGCCAGCAGCCCGGTCTCCTACGAGCAGTACTTC. Residues: CASSPVSYEQYF.

V and J are TRBV27 and TRBJ2-1; no clear D gene. Trimming left V 3 bases short and J 12 bases short, with 24 bases between. The CDR3 extends over 16 amino acids. In germline, CDR1 is MNHEY, CDR2 SMNVEV (reference sequence). The DNA of the CDR3 is TGTGCCAGCAGTTTCCCCACATTAGGAAGAAACTGGAGGCAGTTCTTC. Translating it yields CASSFPTLGRNWRQFF.

V gene TRBV12-5 combines with J gene TRBJ1-5, with unresolved D. This CDR3 comprises 12 residues. Trimming shortened V by 1 base and J by 6 bases, and 4 bases separated the two germline ends. The germline gives CDR1 LGHNT, CDR2 FRNRAP. This chain's CDR3 is CASGLDSQPQHF. Here the CDR3 DNA reads TGTGCTAGTGGTTTGGACAGTCAGCCCCAGCATTTT.

The chain carries TRBV7-2 and TRBJ1-2, with TRBD1 identical over 9 bases. V lost 3 bases to trimming and J lost 7 bases; unmatched junction nucleotides: 9. The CDR3 spans 15 residues. The germline CDR1 and CDR2 sequences are SGHTA and FQGNSA. DNA for the CDR3: TGTGCCAGCAGCTTGGTACAGGGGGCGCGAAGTGGCTACACCTTC. Translated: CASSLVQGARSGYTF. Supplemented by reference TRBV7-2 and TRBJ1-2, the full variable domain reads GAGVSQSPSNKVTEKGKDVELRCDPISGHTALYWYRQSLGQGLEFLIYFQGNSAPDKSGLPSDRFSAERTGGSVSTLTIQRTQQEDSAVYLCASSLVQGARSGYTFGSGTRLTVV.

This clone showed up just a few times. The chain employs TRBV5-4 and TRBJ1-3, with TRBD1 as a possible D gene (6 bases). The CDR3 loop spans 16 amino acids. Trimming took 4 bases from V and 0 from J, leaving 14 bases between them. Germline loops: CDR1 SGHNT, CDR2 YYREEE (reference sequence). CDR3 nucleotides: TGTGCCAGCAGCCGTGACAGGAAAGACTCTGGAAACACCATATATTTT. Its protein is CASSRDRKDSGNTIYF.

The chain carries TRBV4-1 and TRBJ2-7; 10 nucleotides match TRBD2. The germline V gene has CDR1 MGHRA and CDR2 YSYEKL. V lost 4 bases, J lost 2 bases, and 5 bases stayed unmatched. The CDR3 sequence is 15 residues long. CDR3 nucleotides: TGCGCCAGCAGCCTGGGGGGGACTAGCGCCTACGAGCAGTACTTC. It yields the protein CASSLGGTSAYEQYF.

The chain recombines TRBV19 with TRBJ2-1; TRBD1 or TRBD2 may be the D gene (6 bases each). The CDR3 has 16 amino acids. The V end lost 7 bases, the J end lost 5 bases, and 21 bases lay between the germline ends. Germline V CDR1 and CDR2: LNHDA, SQIVND (reference sequence). CDR3: CASTPRGPGEDNEQFF. The CDR3 DNA follows: TGTGCCAGTACCCCGAGGGGTCCAGGGGAGGACAATGAGCAGTTCTTC.

The chain uses TRBV4-3 and TRBJ2-3, with 11 bases that match TRBD2. This CDR3 has 17 amino acids. Germline V gene data show CDR1 as LGHNA and CDR2 as YSLEER. V trimming: 5 bases; J trimming: 5 bases; junction bases outside the gene matches: 12. Here the CDR3 reads CASSAYLAGGIVDTQYF. The CDR3 DNA sequence: TGCGCCAGCAGCGCATATCTAGCGGGAGGAATCGTAGATACGCAGTATTTT.

The chain combines TRBV14 with TRBJ2-5; 9 nucleotides agree with TRBD2. The V segment lost 2 bases and the J segment 9 bases; nucleotides outside the gene matches: 7. Germline loops: CDR1 SGHDN, CDR2 FVKESK. The CDR3 totals 14 residues. The CDR3 DNA follows: TGTGCCAGCAGCCAAAACCTAGCGGGACCGCCCCAGTACTTC. This translates into CASSQNLAGPPQYF.

The V call is TRBV6-5, the J call TRBJ1-1, with 10 bases identical to TRBD1. This CDR3 region has 15 residues. After removal of 6 bases from V and 1 base from J, the junction contained 5 bases not matched to a gene. Germline loops: CDR1 MNHEY, CDR2 SVGAGI. In nucleotides, the CDR3 is TGTGCCAGCAGGACAGGGGGCATGGGGAACACTGAAGCTTTCTTT. Translated: CASRTGGMGNTEAFF.

Concerning this clone: Other nucleotide sequences from this sample produce the same CDR3. The J gene is TRBJ2-1, the V gene TRBV10-3, with 9 bases matching TRBD2. Germline V gene sequence: CDR1 ENHRY, CDR2 SYGVKD. This CDR3 is built from 14 residues. Trimming took 5 bases from V and 3 from J; bases not matched to a gene: 2. The CDR3 bases are TGTGCCATCAGTAGCGGGGGGAGCTACAATGAGCAGTTCTTC. Amino acid sequence: CAISSGGSYNEQFF.

The genes are TRBV4-3 and TRBJ1-4; no clear D gene. With 0 bases removed from V and 4 bases from J, the gap between germline ends came to 3 bases. CDR1 and CDR2 from the germline V gene are LGHNA and YSLEER. The CDR3 runs 13 residues. This chain's CDR3 is CASSQDYNEKLFF. DNA for the CDR3: TGCGCCAGCAGCCAAGATTATAATGAAAAACTGTTTTTT.

This sequence joins TRBV10-3 and TRBJ2-7; 16 nucleotides align to TRBD2. The CDR3 loop spans 17 amino acids. The trim removed 3 bases at V and 1 base at J, leaving 3 bases unmatched. Germline loops: CDR1 ENHRY, CDR2 SYGVKD. The CDR3 region has the DNA TGTGCCATCAGTGATGGGACTAGCGGGGGGGGTTCCTACGAGCAGTACTTC. This sequence encodes CAISDGTSGGGSYEQYF.

This sequence joins TRBV9 and TRBJ2-1; TRBD2 aligns across 14 bases. The CDR3 runs 17 residues. The trim removed 4 bases at V and 4 bases at J, leaving 7 bases unmatched. Germline values: CDR1 SGDLS, CDR2 YYNGEE. CDR3: CASSPSWTSGGYNEQFF. In nucleotides, the CDR3 is TGTGCCAGCAGCCCCTCCTGGACTAGCGGGGGGTACAATGAGCAGTTCTTC.

The chain links TRBV5-1 to TRBJ2-2; D ambiguous. Looked up from germline, CDR1 is SGHRS and CDR2 is YFSETQ. Deletions cut 2 bases from V and 0 bases from J, with 5 bases between. The CDR3 totals 14 residues. CDR3 protein: CASSLIPNTGELFF. In DNA form, the CDR3 reads TGCGCCAGCAGCTTAATTCCGAACACCGGGGAGCTGTTTTTT.

The V call is TRBV9, the J call TRBJ2-3, with 10 bases fitting TRBD2. Per germline, CDR1 SGDLS and CDR2 YYNGEE. The J segment lost 0 bases and the V segment lost 0 bases, leaving 7 bases of the junction unmatched. The CDR3 sequence is 18 residues long. The CDR3: CASSVGLAGAISTDTQYF. The CDR3 DNA reads as TGTGCCAGCAGCGTAGGCCTAGCGGGGGCGATAAGCACAGATACGCAGTATTTT.

This clone was recorded a few times. The CDR3 is CASRTGGALAYEQYF. CDR3 nucleotides: TGTGCCAGCAGAACTGGTGGGGCCCTGGCCTACGAGCAGTACTTC. V gene TRBV5-4 combines with J gene TRBJ2-7, with D perhaps matching TRBD1 (5 bases). CDR3 length: 15 residues. Trimming removed 5 bases from V and 2 bases from J, with 17 bases in between. CDR1 and CDR2 (germline): SGHNT, YYREEE (reference sequence).

The chain recombines TRBV19 with TRBJ2-2, with D uncertain. The length of the CDR3 is 16 residues. CDR1 is LNHDA, CDR2 SQIVND, per germline (reference sequence). Trimming removed 6 bases at V and 0 bases at J, with 14 bases between. CDR3 amino acids: CASRTRTPPNTGELFF. CDR3 nucleotides: TGTGCCAGTAGAACGAGGACCCCGCCGAACACCGGGGAGCTGTTTTTT.

Of note for this clone: Sequence at one end of the junction differs from germline and may be a read error. This sample also contains other DNA sequences that code for the same CDR3. This sequence joins TRBV20-1 and TRBJ2-7; TRBD1 is a possible D gene (5 bases). Per germline, CDR1 DFQATT and CDR2 SNEGSKA (reference sequence). This CDR3 is built from 11 residues. The CDR3 bases are TGCAGCGCTAGAAGGGGCAACGAGCAGTACTTC. Translating it yields CSARRGNEQYF.

V usage is TRBV15 and J usage is TRBJ1-2; D is undetermined. The ends were cut back, 1 base at V and 2 bases at J, with 2 bases in the middle. There are 12 residues in the CDR3. CDR1 and CDR2 from the germline V gene are LNHNV and YYDKDF (reference sequence). CDR3 region: CATSRGNYGYTF. CDR3 bases: TGTGCCACCAGCAGAGGAAACTATGGCTACACCTTC.

The J gene is TRBJ1-1, the V gene TRBV10-3, with D uncertain. CDR3 size: 14 residues. Germline CDR1 is ENHRY and CDR2 is SYGVKD. V shed 3 bases and J shed 5 bases, with 13 bases lying between them. The CDR3 loop is CAISDTPEGTEAFF. CDR3 in DNA: TGTGCCATCAGTGACACACCCGAAGGAACTGAAGCTTTCTTT.

The rearrangement joins TRBV18 to TRBJ2-7; tentatively, D is TRBD1 or TRBD2 (5 bases each). CDR3 size: 14 residues. V was cut by 5 bases and J by 7 bases, with 18 bases left in between. Looked up from germline, CDR1 is KGHSH and CDR2 is LQKENI. CDR3 nucleotides: TGTGCCAGCTCATTGGGACGGACTTTACGAGAGCAGTACTTC. Amino acid sequence: CASSLGRTLREQYF.

This chain uses TRBV20-1 with TRBJ2-7; no firm D call. The V and J ends lost 3 bases and 0 bases respectively, with 9 bases between them. The CDR3 runs 13 residues. The germline V gene has CDR1 DFQATT and CDR2 SNEGSKA (reference sequence). CDR3 DNA: TGCAGTGCTAGTCAAACATACTCCTACGAGCAGTACTTC. Its translation is CSASQTYSYEQYF.